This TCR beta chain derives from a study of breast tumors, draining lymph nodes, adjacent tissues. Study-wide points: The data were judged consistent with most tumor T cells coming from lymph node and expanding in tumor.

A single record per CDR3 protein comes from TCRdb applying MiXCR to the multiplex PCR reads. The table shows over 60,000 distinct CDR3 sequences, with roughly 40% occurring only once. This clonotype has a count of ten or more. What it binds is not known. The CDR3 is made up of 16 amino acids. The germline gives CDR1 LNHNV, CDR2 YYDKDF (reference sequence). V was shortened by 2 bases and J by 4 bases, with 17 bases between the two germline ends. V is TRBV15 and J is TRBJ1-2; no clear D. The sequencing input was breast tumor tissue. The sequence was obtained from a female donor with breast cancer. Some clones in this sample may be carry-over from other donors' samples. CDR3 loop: CATSRLEGDLGYGYTF. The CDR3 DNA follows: TGTGCCACCAGCAGATTAGAGGGAGATTTGGGCTATGGCTACACCTTC.